A single T cell receptor beta chain is shown here with its context. The source of the sample is a study of blood T cell repertoires in COVID-19. As for the study in general: Sites across the United States, Italy and Spain contributed samples from acute and convalescent COVID-19. From T cells, B-cell-depleted T cells, or PBMCs came the material, which was cDNA or gDNA.

Per the germline V gene, CDR1 is SGHRS and CDR2 is YFSETQ. The junction had 5 bases not matched to a gene; V was cut back by 5 bases and J by 2 bases. The CDR3 has 14 residues. In the authors' methods: Quantification of nucleated cells was approximated via reference gene primer amplification. The protocol was immunoSEQ multiplex PCR, while the TCRdb copy is restricted to in-frame clones and leaves out a portion. For V, J and clone size, that table is used; D and trimming come from the DNA. This sample has 120,000 to 150,000 clones, with more than 80% found just once. The chain uses TRBV5-1 and TRBJ2-3; 7 nucleotides match TRBD2. Sequencing input: peripheral blood. The TCR comes from a woman aged 55 to 70 with active COVID-19. CDR3 amino acids: CASRSSGSTDTQYF. The DNA of the CDR3 is TGCGCCAGCAGGTCTAGCGGATCCACAGATACGCAGTATTTT.